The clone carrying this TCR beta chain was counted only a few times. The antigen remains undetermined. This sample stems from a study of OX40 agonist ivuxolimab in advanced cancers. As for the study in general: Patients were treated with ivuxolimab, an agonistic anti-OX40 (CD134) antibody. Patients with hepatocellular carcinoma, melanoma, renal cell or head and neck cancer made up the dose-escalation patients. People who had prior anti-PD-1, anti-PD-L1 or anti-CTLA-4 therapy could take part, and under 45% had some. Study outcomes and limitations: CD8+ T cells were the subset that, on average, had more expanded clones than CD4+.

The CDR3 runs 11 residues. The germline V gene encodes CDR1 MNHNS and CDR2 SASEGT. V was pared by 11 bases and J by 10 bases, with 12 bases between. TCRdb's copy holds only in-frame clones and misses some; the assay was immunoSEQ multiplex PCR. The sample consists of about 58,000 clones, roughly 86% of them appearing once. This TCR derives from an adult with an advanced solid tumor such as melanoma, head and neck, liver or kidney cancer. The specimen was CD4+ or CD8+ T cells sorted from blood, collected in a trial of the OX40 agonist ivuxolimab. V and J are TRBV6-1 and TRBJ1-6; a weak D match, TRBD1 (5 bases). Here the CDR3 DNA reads TGTGCCGGGGGACCCGTGTCACCCCTCCACTTT. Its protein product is CAGGPVSPLHF.